This T cell receptor (beta chain) was recovered during a study of beta chain features in type 1 diabetes (dated by TCRdb to 2016 to 2019). In terms of the full investigation: Mean age, gender distribution, total cell number and subset yield did not differ between patients and healthy donors. In the study, recently diagnosed type 1 diabetes patients and matched healthy donors were compared on the TCRB repertoires of their sorted circulating CD4+ T cell subsets. A total of roughly 100 million sorted cells were examined across all samples, and a strong correlation was observed between cell number per subset and RNA yield. Regulatory and stem cell-like memory subsets were obtained from only 8 patients and roughly eight healthy donors, while naive and central memory subsets were obtained from all 28 donors.

The entire isolated RNA was reverse transcribed using the High Capacity cDNA Reverse Transcription Kit, and thus expressed TCRB transcripts were sequenced. Naive, central memory and regulatory T cell samples underwent deep immunoSEQ sequencing, averaging about 3.57 million total reads per sample. Sorted cells were lysed in RLT buffer and RNA was extracted with DNase-treated RNeasy Micro or Mini kits, depending on cell number. To prevent cross-contamination, every cell subset was processed on its own, while patient and healthy donor samples were processed together. TCRB sequences were amplified from cDNA with the immunoSEQ multiplex PCR, producing 87-bp fragments spanning the CDR3 region. Amplicons were sequenced on the Illumina HiSeq platform. The authors processed their data as follows. Synthetic template baselines were used to correct PCR bias computationally, reads within Hamming distance 2 were collapsed together, and singletons that could not be merged were discarded. By aligning reads against IMGT, V, D and J genes, CDR3 length, and insertions or deletions at six rearrangement sites were assigned. Clonotype counts were normalized to sorted cell number within each subset before computing true diversity and Gini coefficients with the tcR R package. The overlap coefficient, calculated on TCRB nucleotide sequences, was used to measure repertoire sharing. Out-of-frame TCRB sequences from naive cells were analyzed as a proxy for the pre-selection repertoire. TCRdb mirrors the immuneACCESS table, restricted to in-frame sequences. Some clones are absent from its copies; in checked studies, under half trace to an unresolved V gene, and the reason for the others is unknown. The V and J calls and clone size were taken over from that table, and D and trimming were inferred from the DNA. The sample table shows some 900,000 clones, and roughly 17% are seen once. The ten largest clones represent 0.023% of the sample.

Results the study describes overall, beyond this receptor: Because cDNA rather than genomic DNA was sequenced, highly expressing activated cells could have been over-represented, although no difference in activation and CD3 levels was found between groups. Because the HLA sub-analyses included only small numbers of individuals, any influence of HLA type on TCRB rearrangement was left unresolved. PCR might favor shorter templates, but patient and control samples were amplified and corrected together, so any skew would affect both groups equally. The naive, central memory and regulatory TCRB repertoires appeared to resemble one another more closely among patients than among healthy donors. In all four CD4+ subsets, TCRB CDR3 length was moderately but significantly shorter in type 1 diabetes patients. At VDJ recombination sites, type 1 diabetes patients had fewer insertions and more deleted nucleotides, which implies abnormalities in thymic rearrangement.

From each donor, a single peripheral blood sample of approximately 110 mL on average was drawn into heparinised tubes. A BD FACSAria II and a panel including CD45RO, CCR7, CD25, CD127, CD95 and CD27 were used to sort naive, central memory, regulatory and stem cell-like memory CD4+ T cells. All sorted populations exceeded 95% purity. PBMCs were isolated immediately by Lymphoprep density gradient centrifugation and stained directly without culture. Samples were stained and sorted in pairs, with one healthy donor and one patient per experiment, so that batch effects were minimized. The germline V gene provides CDR1 KGHSH and CDR2 LQKENI. The CDR3 spans 14 residues, from the cysteine through the phenylalanine. Only CDR3 DNA is held: 42 bases, read in frame from base 1. Cut back by 5 bases and 5 bases, the V and J ends lie 15 bases apart. On this clone: The antigen it recognizes is unknown. Base qualities are missing; no much larger clone stands one base away.

The sequence derives from a woman aged 18-29 years in good health. The source material was naive CD4+ T cells from blood. The cell subset or site label on this specimen signifies: true naive CD4+ T cells. The rearranged chain carries TRBV18 and TRBJ1-1, with TRBD1 tentatively as D gene (5 bases match). Here the CDR3 is given as CASSAGTALTEAFF. In nucleotides, the sequence is TGTGCCAGCTCAGCCGGGACGGCGTTAACTGAAGCTTTCTTT.